This T cell receptor (beta chain) was captured in a study of blood T cell repertoires in COVID-19. V was pared by 1 base and J by 0 bases, with 5 bases between. CDR3 length: 14 amino acids. Germline V gene data show CDR1 as SEHNR and CDR2 as FQNEAQ (reference sequence). Profiled with immunoSEQ multiplex PCR; TCRdb holds only in-frame clones, not every one. The sample includes under 120,000 clones, around 80% of them seen just once. This clonotype was sampled from a man aged 65 to 85 with active or convalescent COVID-19. V gene TRBV7-9 combines with J gene TRBJ2-3, with no clear D. The material sequenced was peripheral blood. The CDR3: CASSLDSSTDTQYF. CDR3 coding DNA: TGTGCCAGCAGCTTAGATAGTAGCACAGATACGCAGTATTTT.